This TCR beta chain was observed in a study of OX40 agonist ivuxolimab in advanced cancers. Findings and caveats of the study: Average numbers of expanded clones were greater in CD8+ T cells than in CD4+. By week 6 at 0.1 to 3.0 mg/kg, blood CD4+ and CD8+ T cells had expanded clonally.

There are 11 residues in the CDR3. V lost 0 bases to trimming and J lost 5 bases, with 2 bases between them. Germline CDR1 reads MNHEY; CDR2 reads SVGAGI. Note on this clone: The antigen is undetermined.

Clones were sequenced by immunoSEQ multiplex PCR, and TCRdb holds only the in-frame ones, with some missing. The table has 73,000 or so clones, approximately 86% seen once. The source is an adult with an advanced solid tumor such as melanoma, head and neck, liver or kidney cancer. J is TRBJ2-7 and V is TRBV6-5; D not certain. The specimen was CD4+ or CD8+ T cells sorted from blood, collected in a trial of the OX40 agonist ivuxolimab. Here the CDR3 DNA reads TGTGCCAGCAGTTACTCTGACGAGCAGTACTTC. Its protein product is CASSYSDEQYF.